The present TCR beta chain was sequenced within a study of T cell changes during pregnancy in multiple sclerosis (dated by TCRdb to between 2018 and 2020). With regard to the full study: Changes in the T cell repertoire over the course of pregnancy were examined in this study in women with multiple sclerosis.

Details on this clone: Its binding antigen is unknown. No much larger clone exists at a distance of one base, and base qualities are not known.

The V end loses 4 bases and the J end loses 6 bases, and a stretch of 17 bases separates them. The cysteine opens and the phenylalanine closes a CDR3 of 14 amino acids. Only the CDR3 DNA is retained, 42 bases long and in frame from the first base. CDR1 and CDR2 are read off the germline V gene as SGHRS and YFSETQ. The library was generated by the immunoSEQ multiplex PCR assay. Here the immuneACCESS table is served through TCRdb, limited to in-frame sequences with V and J called. Missing clones are a known gap in these copies; in checked studies unresolved V genes cover under half, and the rest lacks a known reason. The sample table records approximately 34,000 clones; about 93% of these occur just once. The ten largest clones add up to around 0.4% of the sample.

This clonotype was obtained from a female donor with multiple sclerosis, enrolled in a pregnancy study. The sample consisted of CD4+ T cells from peripheral blood mononuclear cells, taken in the second trimester of pregnancy. The rearrangement combines TRBV5-1 with TRBJ2-7; TRBD2 is a weak D gene call, 5 bases matching. The CDR3 here reads CASSTEPGNSEQYF. The DNA sequence is TGCGCCAGCAGCACCGAGCCGGGGAACAGCGAGCAGTACTTC.